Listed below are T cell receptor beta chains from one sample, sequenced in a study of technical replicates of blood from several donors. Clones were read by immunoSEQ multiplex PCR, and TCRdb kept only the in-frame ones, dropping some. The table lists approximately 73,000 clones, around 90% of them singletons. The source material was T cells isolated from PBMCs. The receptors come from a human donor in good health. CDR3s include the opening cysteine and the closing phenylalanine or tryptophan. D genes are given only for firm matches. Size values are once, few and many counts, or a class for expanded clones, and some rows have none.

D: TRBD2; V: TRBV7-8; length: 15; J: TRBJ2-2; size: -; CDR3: CASSFRREGTGELFF; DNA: TGTGCCAGCAGCTTTCGGAGGGAGGGCACCGGGGAGCTGTTTTTT
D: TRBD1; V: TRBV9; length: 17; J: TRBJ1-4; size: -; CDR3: CASSPIGTGLEAEKLFF; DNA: TGTGCCAGCAGCCCCATAGGGACAGGGCTCGAGGCTGAAAAACTGTTTTTT
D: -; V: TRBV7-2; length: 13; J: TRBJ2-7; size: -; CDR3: CASSLAGLYEQYF; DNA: TGTGCCAGCAGCTTAGCAGGACTCTACGAGCAGTACTTC
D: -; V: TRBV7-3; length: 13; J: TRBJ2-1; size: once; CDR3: CASSPWENNEQFF; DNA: TGTGCCAGCAGCCCATGGGAGAACAATGAGCAGTTCTTC
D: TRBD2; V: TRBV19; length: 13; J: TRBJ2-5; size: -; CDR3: CASGTSGRETQYF; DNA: TGTGCCAGTGGGACTAGCGGGAGAGAGACCCAGTACTTC
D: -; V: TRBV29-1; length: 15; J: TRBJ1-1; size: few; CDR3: CSARRVTRKGNEAFF; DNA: TGCAGCGCCCGAAGAGTAACGAGAAAGGGGAATGAAGCTTTCTTT
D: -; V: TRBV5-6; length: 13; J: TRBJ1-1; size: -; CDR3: CASSLGGNPEAFF; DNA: TGTGCCAGCAGCTTGGGAGGGAACCCTGAAGCTTTCTTT
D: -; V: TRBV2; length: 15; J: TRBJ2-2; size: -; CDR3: CASSDYYRNTGELFF; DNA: TGTGCCAGCAGTGACTACTATCGGAACACCGGGGAGCTGTTTTTT
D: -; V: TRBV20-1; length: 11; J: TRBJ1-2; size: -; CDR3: CSVPDSYGYTF; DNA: TGCAGTGTCCCGGACAGCTATGGCTACACCTTC
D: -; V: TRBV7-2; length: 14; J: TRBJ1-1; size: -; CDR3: CASSFTGTKGEAFF; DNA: TGTGCCAGCAGCTTCACAGGGACAAAAGGTGAAGCTTTCTTT
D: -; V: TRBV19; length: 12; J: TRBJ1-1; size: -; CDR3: CASRRGGVEAFF; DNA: TGTGCCAGTAGAAGGGGGGGGGTAGAAGCTTTCTTT
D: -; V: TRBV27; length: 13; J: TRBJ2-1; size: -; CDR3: CASSLVSYNEQFF; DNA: TGTGCCAGCAGTTTGGTTAGTTACAATGAGCAGTTCTTC
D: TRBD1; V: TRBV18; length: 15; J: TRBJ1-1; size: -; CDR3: CASSPQQGGSTEAFF; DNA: TGTGCCAGCTCACCACAGCAGGGGGGTAGCACTGAAGCTTTCTTT
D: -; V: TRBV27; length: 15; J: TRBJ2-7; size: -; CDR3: CASSLYAGPPYEQYF; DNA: TGTGCCAGCAGTTTATATGCGGGGCCCCCCTACGAGCAGTACTTC
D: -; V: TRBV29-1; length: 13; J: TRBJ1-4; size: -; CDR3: CSVAARVNEKLFF; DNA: TGCAGCGTTGCGGCCAGGGTGAATGAAAAACTGTTTTTT
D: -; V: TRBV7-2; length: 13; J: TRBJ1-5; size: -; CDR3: CASSLGVAQPQHF; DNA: TGTGCCAGCAGCTTAGGAGTAGCACAGCCCCAGCATTTT
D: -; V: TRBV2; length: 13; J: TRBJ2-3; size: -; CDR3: CASRGGSADTQYF; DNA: TGTGCCAGCAGGGGGGGATCCGCAGATACGCAGTATTTT
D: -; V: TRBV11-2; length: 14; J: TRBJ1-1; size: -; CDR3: CASSSMTGNTEAFF; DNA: TGTGCCAGCAGCTCGATGACAGGGAACACTGAAGCTTTCTTT
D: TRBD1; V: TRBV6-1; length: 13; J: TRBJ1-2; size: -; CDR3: CASSEARGRGYTF; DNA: TGTGCCAGCAGTGAAGCCAGGGGGCGAGGCTACACCTTC
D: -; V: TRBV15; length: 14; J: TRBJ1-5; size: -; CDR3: CATSTMAGNQPQHF; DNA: TGTGCCACCAGCACGATGGCGGGGAATCAGCCCCAGCATTTT
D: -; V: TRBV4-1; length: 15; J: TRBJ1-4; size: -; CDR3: CASSQVPRGSEKLFF; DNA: TGCGCCAGCAGCCAAGTGCCAAGGGGCAGTGAAAAACTGTTTTTT
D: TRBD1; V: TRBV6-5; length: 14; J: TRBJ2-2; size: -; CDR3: CASRNTGGAGELFF; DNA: TGTGCCAGCAGAAACACAGGGGGCGCCGGGGAGCTGTTTTTT
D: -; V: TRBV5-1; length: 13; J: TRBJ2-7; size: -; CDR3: CASSDRLAYEQYF; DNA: TGCGCCAGCAGCGACAGACTAGCCTACGAGCAGTACTTC
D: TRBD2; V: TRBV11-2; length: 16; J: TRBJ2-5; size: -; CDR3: CASSLALAGGQETQYF; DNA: TGTGCCAGCAGCTTAGCCTTAGCGGGAGGGCAAGAGACCCAGTACTTC
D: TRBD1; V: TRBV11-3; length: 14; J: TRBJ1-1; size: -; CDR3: CASRRDRVYTEAFF; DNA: TGTGCCAGCAGAAGGGACAGAGTATACACTGAAGCTTTCTTT
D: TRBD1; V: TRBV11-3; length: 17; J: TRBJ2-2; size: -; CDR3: CASSSDMDRYLPGELFF; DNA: TGTGCCAGCAGCTCAGATATGGACAGGTATCTCCCCGGGGAGCTGTTTTTT
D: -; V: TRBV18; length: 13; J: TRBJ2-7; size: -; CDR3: CASSRGVASEQYF; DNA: TGTGCCAGCTCACGGGGAGTAGCTTCCGAGCAGTACTTC
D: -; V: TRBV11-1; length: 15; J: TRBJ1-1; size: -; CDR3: CASSMGLWGLKEAFF; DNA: TGTGCCAGCAGCATGGGACTTTGGGGACTAAAGGAAGCTTTCTTT